This T cell receptor beta chain is from a study of circulating and synovial CD4+ cells in juvenile arthritis. The protocol was immunoSEQ multiplex PCR, while the TCRdb copy is restricted to in-frame clones and leaves out a portion. The repertoire includes a few thousand clones, about 87% of them detected once, and over 3% sits in the top ten. The length of the CDR3 is 16 residues. This chain links TRBV21-1 with TRBJ2-1; the DNA was not compared with TRBD2, the D call given in the table. TRBV21-1 is an annotated pseudogene. This TCR was sampled from a human donor with juvenile idiopathic arthritis. The specimen sequenced was CD4+ T cells from synovial fluid. The CDR3 reads CASSKLVGGGFNEQFF. CDR3 bases: TGTGCCAGCAGCAAATTAGTGGGCGGGGGGTTCAATGAGCAGTTCTTC.